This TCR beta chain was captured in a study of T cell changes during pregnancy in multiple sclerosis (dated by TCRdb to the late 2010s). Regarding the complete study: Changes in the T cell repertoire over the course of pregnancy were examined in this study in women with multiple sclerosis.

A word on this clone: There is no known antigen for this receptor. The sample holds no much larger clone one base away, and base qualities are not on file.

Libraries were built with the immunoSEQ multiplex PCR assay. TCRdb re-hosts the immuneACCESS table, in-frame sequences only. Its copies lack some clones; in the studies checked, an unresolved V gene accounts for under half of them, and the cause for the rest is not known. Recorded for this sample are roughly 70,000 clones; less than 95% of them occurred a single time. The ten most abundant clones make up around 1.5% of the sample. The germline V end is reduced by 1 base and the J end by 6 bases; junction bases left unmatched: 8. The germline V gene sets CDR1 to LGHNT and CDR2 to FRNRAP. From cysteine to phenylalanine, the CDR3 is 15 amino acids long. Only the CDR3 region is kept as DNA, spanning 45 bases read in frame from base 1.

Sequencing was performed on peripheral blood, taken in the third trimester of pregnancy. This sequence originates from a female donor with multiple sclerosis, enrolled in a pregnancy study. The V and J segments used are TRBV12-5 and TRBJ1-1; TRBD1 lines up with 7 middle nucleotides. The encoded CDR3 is CASGLDLRQGSEAFF. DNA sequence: TGTGCTAGTGGTTTGGACCTCCGACAGGGTTCTGAAGCTTTCTTT. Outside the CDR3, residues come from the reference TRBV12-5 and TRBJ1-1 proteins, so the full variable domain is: DARVTQTPRHKVTEMGQEVTMRCQPILGHNTVFWYRQTMMQGLELLAYFRNRAPLDDSGMPKDRFSAEMPDATLATLKIQPSEPRDSAVYFCASGLDLRQGSEAFFGQGTRLTVV.